This TCR beta chain was obtained from a study of T cell repertoires in cytomegalovirus infection (dated by TCRdb to between 2018 and 2021). About the full investigation: Donor HLA type was relevant to the analysis, because carriage of CMV infection together with the matching HLA type was indicated by public TCR beta signatures.

The CDR3 goes from the cysteine to the phenylalanine over 14 residues. Only the CDR3 DNA stays, 42 bases, in frame from base 1. V and J lose 0 bases and 4 bases, and a span of 10 bases separates them. Via the germline V gene, CDR1 is SGDLS and CDR2 YYNGEE. This sample was sequenced with an Illumina HiSeq 1500. TCRdb redid the processing of the public reads, applying fastp at Q25 and MiXCR, and retained in-frame beta chains. Each entry is one CDR3 protein sequence, shown with its most common DNA and genes. The sample table contains about 200,000 distinct CDR3 sequences; only one count was recorded for nearly 9.5% of them. The ten largest clones add up to about 4.2% of the sample. What the study reported, not specific to this receptor: The ex vivo response was dominated by HLA-C-restricted CMV-specific TCR beta clonotypes, which also provided the single most frequent clonotype in two of eight donors. In both this cohort and an independent cohort of some 370 donors, the cumulative frequency of public TCR beta family members distinguished carriers of CMV infection plus the relevant HLA type.

This clonotype has just a few counts. The antigen it recognizes is unknown. Base qualities are missing; no much larger clone stands one base away. The sequence was collected from a human donor in good health (CMV status not recorded). Some clones in this sample may be carry-over from other donors' samples. The rearranged chain carries TRBV9 and TRBJ1-2, with the D gene not clear enough to name. The material sequenced was PBMCs. The base sequence is TGTGCCAGCAGCGTAGCGAAGATGCCCTATGGCTACACCTTC. The translation is CASSVAKMPYGYTF.